These 30 T cell receptor beta chains share one sample of origin, sequenced in a study of blood T cell repertoires in COVID-19. Repertoires were generated with immunoSEQ multiplex PCR, while TCRdb's copy carries only in-frame clones and drops some. This repertoire shows more than 95,000 clones, about nine tenths found once; its top ten account for about 1.8%. The sample was peripheral blood. Receptors originate from a man aged 60 to 69 with acute or convalescent COVID-19.

The chain recombines TRBV28 with TRBJ1-5; D might be TRBD1 (5 bases). Germline CDR1 MDHEN, CDR2 SYDVKM. With 6 bases removed from V and 3 bases from J, the gap between germline ends came to 15 bases. The CDR3 spans 15 residues. The CDR3 is CASSPPGGDNQPQHF. In DNA, the CDR3 is TGTGCCAGCAGCCCCCCGGGGGGGGACAATCAGCCCCAGCATTTT.

The chain has TRBV5-1 and TRBJ1-1; a weak D match, TRBD1 (5 bases). The CDR3 sequence is 15 residues long. Germline CDR1 and CDR2: SGHRS and YFSETQ. Trimming took 4 bases from V and 0 from J, leaving 13 bases between them. The CDR3 is CASSIQTDVNTEAFF. In DNA, the CDR3 is TGCGCCAGCAGCATACAGACAGACGTGAACACTGAAGCTTTCTTT.

This chain connects TRBV7-2 to TRBJ1-1; 7 bases are a match to TRBD1. CDR3 length: 15 amino acids. Germline-derived CDR1 and CDR2 are SGHTA and FQGNSA. V lost 6 bases to trimming and J lost 1 base; unmatched junction nucleotides: 8. The CDR3 nucleotides read TGTGCCAGCAGTTTAAGGGGGCCCTGGAACACTGAAGCTTTCTTT. Translation: CASSLRGPWNTEAFF.

In DNA form, the CDR3 reads TGTGCCAGCAGTACGACCGCGGTAGATGGCTACACCTTC. Translated, it gives CASSTTAVDGYTF. The rearrangement uses TRBV12-3 or TRBV12-4 and TRBJ1-2; D is undetermined. The germline V and J ends were trimmed by 5 bases and 6 bases, with 13 bases remaining between them. The CDR3 has 13 residues.

The chain is built from TRBV6-1 and TRBJ2-1, with 9 bases fitting TRBD2. Looked up from germline, CDR1 is MNHNS and CDR2 is SASEGT. The ends lost 3 bases at V and 1 base at J; junction bases unmatched: 4. The CDR3 consists of 16 residues. Written as DNA, the CDR3 is TGTGCCAGCAGTGAGGCTAGCGGGGTTTCCTACAATGAGCAGTTCTTC. It is translated as CASSEASGVSYNEQFF.

This sequence joins TRBV5-1 and TRBJ1-4; TRBD1 might be the D (5 bases). Trimming cost V 3 bases and J 8 bases, with 17 bases left between them. The CDR3 is 15 amino acids. Per germline, CDR1 SGHRS and CDR2 YFSETQ. CDR3 DNA: TGCGCCAGCAGCTCAGCCGGGACGCGGGGCGAAAAACTGTTTTTT. Translation gives CASSSAGTRGEKLFF.

The CDR3 DNA reads as TGTGCCAGCAGCCGGGGGGGACAGGGATTTCTCACCCTCCACTTT. Its protein is CASSRGGQGFLTLHF. J is TRBJ1-6 and V is TRBV7-9, with 9 nucleotides matching TRBD1. CDR3 length equals 15 residues. Looked up from germline, CDR1 is SEHNR and CDR2 is FQNEAQ (reference sequence). V shed 5 bases and J 14 bases; nucleotides not matched to a gene: 13.

The chain employs TRBV19 and TRBJ1-2, with TRBD1 matching 7 bases. Per germline, CDR1 LNHDA and CDR2 SQIVND (reference sequence). Trimming at V came to 5 bases and at J to 4 bases, leaving 10 bases not matched to a gene. The CDR3 contains 15 residues. The CDR3, as DNA: TGTGCCAGTAGTTCGCGAGACAGGGCAGGCTATGGCTACACCTTC. This sequence encodes CASSSRDRAGYGYTF.

This chain connects TRBV30 to TRBJ1-4, with TRBD1 as a possible D gene (6 bases). The CDR3 is made up of 14 amino acids. V lost 4 bases, J lost 6 bases, and 15 bases lay in between. Germline V gene lookup returns CDR1 GTSNPN and CDR2 SVGIG (reference sequence). DNA for the CDR3: TGTGCCTGGATGAAGAAAGGGGGTGATGAAAAACTGTTTTTT. This gives the protein CAWMKKGGDEKLFF.

V and J are TRBV11-2 and TRBJ2-3, with 7 positions matching TRBD2. Trimming removed 3 bases from V and 6 bases from J; junction bases left unmatched: 3. The CDR3 is 13 residues long. CDR1 and CDR2 from the germline V gene are SGHAT and FQNNGV. CDR3 bases: TGTGCCAGCAGCTTCACTAGCGTGGATACGCAGTATTTT. It encodes CASSFTSVDTQYF.

This sequence joins TRBV27 and TRBJ1-1; D is ambiguous. V dropped 2 bases and J dropped 7 bases, with 11 bases sitting between them. The germline CDR1 and CDR2 sequences are MNHEY and SMNVEV (reference sequence). The CDR3 length is 13 residues. CDR3 region: CASSLAGHLEAFF. DNA for the CDR3: TGTGCCAGCAGTTTAGCCGGTCACCTTGAAGCTTTCTTT.

This clone was picked up one time. The chain is built from TRBV16 and TRBJ1-3; 8 bases map to TRBD1. This CDR3 contains 17 residues. Germline CDR1 reads KGHSY; CDR2 reads FQNENV. The J segment lost 4 bases and the V segment lost 0 bases, leaving 8 bases of the junction unmatched. CDR3 sequence (DNA): TGTGCCAGCAGCCAATCGTTTCTGGGGACAGGAGGAAACACCATATATTTT. Translating it yields CASSQSFLGTGGNTIYF.

V gene TRBV6-5 combines with J gene TRBJ1-4; perhaps TRBD1 as D (5 bases). In germline, CDR1 is MNHEY, CDR2 SVGAGI. V was shortened by 1 base and J by 1 base, with 7 bases between the two germline ends. The CDR3 totals 15 residues. The DNA of the CDR3 is TGTGCCAGCAGTTACTTCCAGGGAACTAATGAAAAACTGTTTTTT. Its protein product is CASSYFQGTNEKLFF.

This clone was observed once. The chain is built from TRBV5-1 and TRBJ1-2; 7 bases are a match to TRBD1. This CDR3 region has 16 residues. Trimming removed 5 bases from V and 4 bases from J; junction bases left unmatched: 14. The germline V gene encodes CDR1 SGHRS and CDR2 YFSETQ. In DNA form, the CDR3 reads TGCGCCAGCAGATTGTTAGGGGGCATCGAGGTCTATGGCTACACCTTC. Protein sequence: CASRLLGGIEVYGYTF.

This clone was observed once. V is TRBV10-3 and J is TRBJ1-2; D is unresolved. This CDR3 comprises 15 residues. V lost 0 bases, J lost 2 bases, and 10 bases lay in between. The germline V gene encodes CDR1 ENHRY and CDR2 SYGVKD. DNA of the CDR3: TGTGCCATCAGTGAGTCCGGACTCACCAACTATGGCTACACCTTC. Residues: CAISESGLTNYGYTF.

The chain employs TRBV5-6 and TRBJ1-1; D remains unclear. The germline gives CDR1 SGHDT, CDR2 YYEEEE. Deletions cut 0 bases from V and 1 base from J, with 4 bases between. The CDR3 loop spans 13 amino acids. The CDR3 DNA follows: TGTGCCAGCAGCTTGGCGGGGAACACTGAAGCTTTCTTT. Residues: CASSLAGNTEAFF.

This sequence joins TRBV10-3 and TRBJ1-2; the match to TRBD1 covers 7 bases. From germline, CDR1 is ENHRY and CDR2 SYGVKD. The CDR3 is 14 residues long. J lost 0 bases, V lost 4 bases, and 2 bases had no gene match. For the CDR3, the DNA is TGTGCCATCAGTGGGACAGGCACTAACTATGGCTACACCTTC. It translates to CAISGTGTNYGYTF.

This clone occurred once. This chain links TRBV11-1 with TRBJ2-1; D might be TRBD1 (6 bases). The CDR3 runs 15 residues. V lost 5 bases, J lost 7 bases, and 18 bases lay in between. Germline lookup yields CDR1 SGHAT and CDR2 FQDESV (reference sequence). The CDR3: CASSPTGRRSNEQFF. CDR3 nucleotide sequence: TGTGCCAGCAGCCCTACAGGGAGAAGAAGTAATGAGCAGTTCTTC.

The rearrangement uses TRBV19 and TRBJ1-1; 10 positions match TRBD1. The V and J ends lost 6 bases and 5 bases, in that order; junction bases with no gene match: 9. CDR3 length: 15 residues. Germline V gene lookup returns CDR1 LNHDA and CDR2 SQIVND (reference sequence). In DNA, the CDR3 is TGTGCCAGTAGACAGACAGGGGGCGCGAGTACTGAAGCTTTCTTT. Protein sequence: CASRQTGGASTEAFF.

The chain recombines TRBV10-3 with TRBJ2-3; D may be TRBD1 (6 bases). The germline V gene has CDR1 ENHRY and CDR2 SYGVKD. CDR3 size: 15 residues. Trimming removed 6 bases at V and 2 bases at J, with 15 bases between. CDR3 amino acids: CAIRAQGLPTDTQYF. CDR3 in DNA: TGTGCCATCAGGGCCCAGGGGCTCCCCACAGATACGCAGTATTTT.

The chain carries TRBV6-5 and TRBJ2-1; 7 positions match TRBD2. Germline values: CDR1 MNHEY, CDR2 SVGAGI. CDR3 length equals 12 residues. Trimming cost V 6 bases and J 10 bases; bases outside gene matches: 6. In DNA form, the CDR3 reads TGTGCCAGCAGCCGGGCGGGAGCAGAGCAGTTCTTC. Its protein product is CASSRAGAEQFF.

This clone appeared a single time. The chain combines TRBV3-1 (or the pseudogene TRBV3-2) with TRBJ1-4; the match to TRBD1 covers 7 bases. The length of the CDR3 is 15 residues. The V gene end was trimmed by 4 bases and the J gene end by 6 bases; junction bases not matched to a gene: 8. The germline V gene has CDR1 LGHDT and CDR2 YNNKEL (reference sequence). CDR3 in amino acids: CASSLRGQKDEKLFF. CDR3 bases: TGTGCCAGCAGCCTGAGGGGGCAAAAGGATGAAAAACTGTTTTTT.

V is TRBV6-5 and J is TRBJ2-1; 12 nucleotides match TRBD1. CDR1 and CDR2 (germline): MNHEY, SVGAGI. Germline trimming cut 5 bases from V and 7 bases from J; bases unmatched to any gene: 3. CDR3 length: 14 amino acids. CDR3 in DNA: TGTGCCAGCAGTAGGGACAGGGGGCGGAATGAGCAGTTCTTC. Amino acid sequence: CASSRDRGRNEQFF.

This chain links TRBV23-1 with TRBJ2-7; TRBD1 matches 8 bases. TRBV23-1 is an ORF, and what it does is uncertain. This CDR3 has 16 residues. Trimming cost V 6 bases and J 0 bases; bases outside gene matches: 10. CDR3 DNA: TGCGCCAGCAGCCTTGACAGGGGAGCGAGCTCCTACGAGCAGTACGTC. It yields the protein CASSLDRGASSYEQYV.

The chain recombines TRBV29-1 with TRBJ2-1; 9 bases fit TRBD2. Trimming at V came to 4 bases and at J to 8 bases, leaving 6 bases not matched to a gene. The CDR3 consists of 13 residues. Germline values: CDR1 SQVTM, CDR2 ANQGSEA. CDR3 residues: CSVGRGGRDEQFF. The CDR3 DNA reads TGCAGCGTTGGGCGGGGGGGCCGCGATGAGCAGTTCTTC.

This chain uses TRBV4-1 with TRBJ2-5; 7 bases are shared with TRBD2. V was pared by 4 bases and J by 2 bases, with 10 bases of the junction left unmatched. CDR1 MGHRA and CDR2 YSYEKL come from the germline V gene. The CDR3 sequence is 16 residues long. CDR3 protein: CASSREGRALQETQYF. The CDR3 coding sequence is TGCGCCAGCAGCCGGGAGGGAAGGGCGTTACAAGAGACCCAGTACTTC.

The chain employs TRBV28 and TRBJ1-3, with 8 bases lining up with TRBD1. Germline V gene sequence: CDR1 MDHEN, CDR2 SYDVKM. This CDR3 region has 15 residues. Trimming cost V 7 bases and J 8 bases; bases outside gene matches: 13. As DNA, the CDR3 is TGTGCCAGCACCTCTAGACAGGGGAAGGGAGACACCATATATTTT. It yields the protein CASTSRQGKGDTIYF.

This chain joins TRBV5-1 and TRBJ1-3, with unresolved D. V was pared by 4 bases and J by 4 bases, with 18 bases between. This CDR3 has 16 residues. CDR1 SGHRS and CDR2 YFSETQ come from the germline V gene. CDR3 residues: CASSLNEGLSGNTIYF. For the CDR3, the DNA is TGCGCCAGCAGCCTCAATGAGGGCCTTTCGGGAAACACCATATATTTT.

V is TRBV6-5 and J is TRBJ1-1; no reliable D call. The CDR3 contains 15 residues. CDR1 and CDR2 (germline): MNHEY, SVGAGI. V lost 5 bases to trimming and J lost 6 bases, with 19 bases between them. CDR3: CASSRLTAGSPEAFF. The CDR3 DNA reads as TGTGCCAGCAGTAGGCTGACCGCGGGGTCTCCTGAAGCTTTCTTT.

The V gene is TRBV3-1 (or the pseudogene TRBV3-2), the J gene TRBJ2-7; a weak D match, TRBD2 (5 bases). Germline V gene sequence: CDR1 LGHDT, CDR2 YNNKEL (reference sequence). The CDR3 is made up of 14 amino acids. The V end was cut by 1 base, the J end by 0 bases, with 7 bases between. The CDR3 reads CASSQGLSSYEQYF. The DNA for the CDR3 is TGTGCCAGCAGCCAAGGACTATCCTCCTACGAGCAGTACTTC.